This T cell receptor beta chain is drawn from a study of shared clonotypes between healthy human individuals. Whole-study findings and limits: In contrast to clonotypes shared by all four donors, non-shared clonotypes had lower generation probabilities. Having only a few donors restricted how much genetic and exposure-history diversity was captured.

The authors ran the assay at deep level. Assay: immunoSEQ multiplex PCR; the TCRdb copy retains only in-frame clones and omits some. The data contain 560,000 or so clones, roughly 96% of them seen just once; the ten biggest clones take up roughly 0.12%. It was CD45RO-negative cells, positively selected for CCR7, that made up naive CD8 cells, with terminally differentiated effector memory CD45RA+ cells excluded. All the donors were Caucasian adults who lived in Nashville, Tennessee. CDR1 and CDR2 from the germline V gene are SGHRS and YFSETQ. The ends lost 2 bases at V and 3 bases at J; junction bases unmatched: 9. This CDR3 comprises 16 residues. Regarding this clone: The antigen is not known.

V and J are TRBV5-1 and TRBJ1-1; TRBD1 aligns across 8 bases. The sample was naive CD8+ T cells sorted from blood. The receptor was isolated from a woman younger than 45 in good health. Here the CDR3 DNA reads TGCGCCAGCAGCTTCACGAAGGACAGGGCGTACACTGAAGCTTTCTTT. Translating gives CASSFTKDRAYTEAFF.